The subject of this entry is one T cell receptor beta chain. The sample is drawn from a study of blood T cell repertoires in COVID-19. Residents of about two dozen US areas, aged about 18 to 89 years, made up the participants. Participant-given clinical history determined each cohort assignment. As processed by the authors: The assay estimated nucleated cells by amplifying reference gene primers. Profiling relied on immunoSEQ multiplex PCR, and the TCRdb table lists in-frame clones only, not all of them. That table supplies the V and J calls and clone size; D and trimming were determined from the DNA. The table lists under 300,000 clones, about 86% of them singletons. CDR1 is SEHNR and CDR2 is FQNEAQ in the germline V gene (reference sequence). The CDR3 consists of 14 residues. The V and J ends lost 5 bases and 4 bases respectively, with 12 bases between them.

This rearrangement joins TRBV7-9 to TRBJ1-3, with D hard to call. The sequenced sample consisted of PBMCs or T cells enriched from blood (not recorded which). The source of this sequence is a man over 45 who had recovered from COVID-19. The CDR3 loop reads CASSPQAQGNTIYF. The CDR3 region has the DNA TGTGCCAGCAGCCCCCAGGCACAAGGAAACACCATATATTTT.